This TCR beta chain was captured by sequencing in a study of blood T cell repertoires in COVID-19. At the level of the study: T cells, B-cell-depleted T cells, or PBMCs supplied cDNA or gDNA.

Profiled with immunoSEQ multiplex PCR; TCRdb holds only in-frame clones, not every one. The sample carries about 170,000 clones, 65% to 85% recorded once. Per germline, CDR1 LGHDT and CDR2 YNNKEL (reference sequence). CDR3 length: 15 amino acids. V lost 7 bases and J 2 bases, leaving 12 bases between the germline ends. Input material: peripheral blood. The sequence was collected from a woman aged 55 to 70 with acute or convalescent COVID-19. The chain carries TRBV3-1 (or the pseudogene TRBV3-2) and TRBJ1-6; D gene ambiguous. CDR3 in DNA: TGTGCCAGCACCCCAGGTGGTACCTATAATTCACCCCTCCACTTT. Amino acids: CASTPGGTYNSPLHF.